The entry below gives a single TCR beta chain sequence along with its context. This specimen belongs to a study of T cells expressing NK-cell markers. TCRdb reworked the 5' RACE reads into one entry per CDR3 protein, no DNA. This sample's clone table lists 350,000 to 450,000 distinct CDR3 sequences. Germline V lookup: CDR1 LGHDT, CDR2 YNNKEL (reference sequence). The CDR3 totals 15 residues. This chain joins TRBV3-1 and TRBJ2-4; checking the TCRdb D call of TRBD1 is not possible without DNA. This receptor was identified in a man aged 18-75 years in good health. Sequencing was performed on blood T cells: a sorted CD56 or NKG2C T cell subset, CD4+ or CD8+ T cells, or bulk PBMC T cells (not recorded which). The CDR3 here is CASSQEGTEKNIQYF.